This T cell receptor (beta chain) appears in the sequencing data of a study of OX40 agonist ivuxolimab in advanced cancers. Study as a whole: From about 23 to 85 years was the age range, with a mean of approximately 63 years, and about 83% were male.

V shed 3 bases and J shed 6 bases, with 12 bases lying between them. The CDR3 is 13 amino acids. Germline assignment: CDR1 LNHNV and CDR2 YYDKDF (reference sequence). Overall study results and limits: Clonal expansion among partial responders at 0.1-3.0 mg/kg ranked near the lowest.

This clone was seen just once. The antigen is unknown. Sequencing was performed with immunoSEQ multiplex PCR; in TCRdb, only in-frame clones are kept and a portion is missing. This sample has some 80,000 clones, with 70% to 90% found just once. The sequences come from CD4+ or CD8+ T cells sorted from blood, collected in a trial of the OX40 agonist ivuxolimab. The sequence was obtained from an adult with an advanced solid tumor such as melanoma, head and neck, liver or kidney cancer. The chain combines TRBV15 with TRBJ2-7, with D possibly matching TRBD1 (5 bases). The CDR3, as DNA: TGTGCCACCAGCAGCCGAACAGGCAGCGAGCAGTACTTC. Encoded protein: CATSSRTGSEQYF.